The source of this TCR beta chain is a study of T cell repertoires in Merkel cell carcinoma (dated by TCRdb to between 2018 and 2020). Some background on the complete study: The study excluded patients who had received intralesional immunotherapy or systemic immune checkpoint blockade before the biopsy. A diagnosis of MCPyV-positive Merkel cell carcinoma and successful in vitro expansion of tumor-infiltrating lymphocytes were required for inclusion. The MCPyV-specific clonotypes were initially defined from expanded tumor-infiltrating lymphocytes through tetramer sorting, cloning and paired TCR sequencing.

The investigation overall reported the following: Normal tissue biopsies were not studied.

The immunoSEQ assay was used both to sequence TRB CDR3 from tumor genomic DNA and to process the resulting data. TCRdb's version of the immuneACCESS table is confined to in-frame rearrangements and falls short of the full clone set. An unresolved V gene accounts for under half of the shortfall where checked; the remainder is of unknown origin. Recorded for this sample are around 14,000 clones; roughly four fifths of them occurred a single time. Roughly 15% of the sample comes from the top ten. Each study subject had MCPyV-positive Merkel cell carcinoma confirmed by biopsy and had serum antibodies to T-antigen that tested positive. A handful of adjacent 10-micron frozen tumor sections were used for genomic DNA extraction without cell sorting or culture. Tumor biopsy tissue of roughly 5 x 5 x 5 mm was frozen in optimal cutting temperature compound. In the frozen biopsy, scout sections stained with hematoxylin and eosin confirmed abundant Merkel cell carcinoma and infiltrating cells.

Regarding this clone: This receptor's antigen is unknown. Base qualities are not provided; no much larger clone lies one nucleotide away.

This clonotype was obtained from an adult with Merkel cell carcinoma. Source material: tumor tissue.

The CDR3 protein sequence reads: CASSMVAGGPFEQFF. The DNA sequence reads TGTGCCAGTAGTATGGTAGCGGGAGGGCCGTTTGAGCAGTTCTTC. In this chain, TRBV19 is recombined with TRBJ2-1, with 11 middle bases fitting TRBD2. The V end gives up 3 bases and the J end 9 bases, leaving 7 bases in the junction not matched to a gene. The CDR3 holds 15 amino acids from the cysteine to the phenylalanine. Only CDR3 DNA remains: 45 bases, in frame from the first base. Based on the germline V gene (reference sequence), the CDR1 and CDR2 sequences are LNHDA and SQIVND.